This TCR beta chain comes out of a study of cytomegalovirus exposure and HLA in healthy donors. As for the study in general: About 84% of 300 to 450 genotyped donors fell in the Caucasian-associated ancestry cluster.

Whole-study findings and limits: Cytomegalovirus status was reportedly diagnosed by the classifier with high sensitivity and specificity. It was taken for granted in presence/absence analyses that sequencing depth across donors was roughly uniform.

In the case of this clone: Its antigen is unknown.

Primers included in the PCR were 60 Vbeta and 13 Jbeta primers. The assay was immunoSEQ multiplex PCR, and TCRdb's table has in-frame clones only and misses some. The sample gives 200,000 or so clones, about 76% of which show up once; 0.39% is in the top ten. Between the trimmed V and J ends, which lost 6 bases and 7 bases, there was a span of 13 bases. The germline gives CDR1 SNHLY, CDR2 FYNNEI. The CDR3 has 13 residues. Sample: PBMCs. This clonotype was obtained from a male donor in good health and CMV-seropositive. V usage is TRBV2 and J usage is TRBJ1-5; tentatively, D is TRBD1 (6 bases). The CDR3 here is CASRAGGWQPQHF. The CDR3 DNA reads as TGTGCCAGCAGGGCGGGGGGCTGGCAGCCCCAGCATTTT. Supplemented by reference TRBV2 and TRBJ1-5, the full variable domain reads EPEVTQTPSHQVTQMGQEVILRCVPISNHLYFYWYRQILGQKVEFLVSFYNNEISEKSEIFDDQFSVERPDGSNFTLKIRSTKLEDSAMYFCASRAGGWQPQHFGDGTRLSIL.